This T cell receptor beta chain was sequenced in a study of T cells after yellow fever vaccination. This clonotype was seen more than once but under ten times. TCRdb reprocessed the 5' RACE reads via MiXCR and lists one record per CDR3 protein. The sample lists roughly 190,000 distinct CDR3 sequences; approximately 10% were seen once. V gave up 1 base and J gave up 1 base, with 13 bases separating them. Germline CDR1 is SGHRS and CDR2 is YFSETQ. This CDR3 has 16 residues. The sequenced sample was CD8+ T cells sorted from PBMCs, obtained 15 days after the yellow fever booster vaccination. The source is a man aged 18 to 30 who received the YFV17D yellow fever vaccine. The chain is built from TRBV5-1 and TRBJ2-3, with TRBD2 as a possible D gene (5 bases). The CDR3 bases are TGCGCCAGCAGCTTGCGCTTGGTGGGAGGCACAGATACGCAGTATTTT. This gives the protein CASSLRLVGGTDTQYF.